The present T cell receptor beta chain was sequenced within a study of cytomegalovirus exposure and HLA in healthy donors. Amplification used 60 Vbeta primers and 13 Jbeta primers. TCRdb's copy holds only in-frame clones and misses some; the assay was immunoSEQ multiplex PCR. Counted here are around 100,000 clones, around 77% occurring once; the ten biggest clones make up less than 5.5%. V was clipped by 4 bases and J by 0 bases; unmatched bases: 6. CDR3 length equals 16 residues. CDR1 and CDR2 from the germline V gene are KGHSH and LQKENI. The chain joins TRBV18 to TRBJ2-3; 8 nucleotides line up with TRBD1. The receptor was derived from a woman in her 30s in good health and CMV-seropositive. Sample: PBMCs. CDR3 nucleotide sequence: TGTGCCAGCTCACGTGGACAGGGTACTAGCACAGATACGCAGTATTTT. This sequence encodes CASSRGQGTSTDTQYF.